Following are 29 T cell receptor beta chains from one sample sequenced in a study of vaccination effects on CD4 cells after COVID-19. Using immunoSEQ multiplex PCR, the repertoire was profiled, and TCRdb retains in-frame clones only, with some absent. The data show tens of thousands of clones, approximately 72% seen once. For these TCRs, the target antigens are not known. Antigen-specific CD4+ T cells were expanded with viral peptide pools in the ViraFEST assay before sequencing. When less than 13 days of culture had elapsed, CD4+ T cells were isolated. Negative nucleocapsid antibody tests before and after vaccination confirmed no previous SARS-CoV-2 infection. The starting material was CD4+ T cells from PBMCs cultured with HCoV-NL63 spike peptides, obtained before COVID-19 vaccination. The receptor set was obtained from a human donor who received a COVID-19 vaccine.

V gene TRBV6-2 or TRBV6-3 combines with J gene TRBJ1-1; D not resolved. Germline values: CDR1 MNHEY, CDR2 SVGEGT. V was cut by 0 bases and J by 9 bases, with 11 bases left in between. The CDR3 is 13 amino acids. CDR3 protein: CASSYSSGQKAFF. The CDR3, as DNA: TGTGCCAGCAGTTACTCATCGGGCCAGAAAGCTTTCTTT.

The CDR3 reads CASSHEWLYEQFF. In nucleotides, the CDR3 is TGTGCCAGCAGTCACGAATGGTTGTATGAGCAGTTCTTC. V usage is TRBV6-2 or TRBV6-3 and J usage is TRBJ2-1; D call uncertain. V shed 5 bases and J shed 8 bases, with 13 bases lying between them. CDR3 size: 13 residues. The germline CDR1 and CDR2 sequences are MNHEY and SVGEGT.

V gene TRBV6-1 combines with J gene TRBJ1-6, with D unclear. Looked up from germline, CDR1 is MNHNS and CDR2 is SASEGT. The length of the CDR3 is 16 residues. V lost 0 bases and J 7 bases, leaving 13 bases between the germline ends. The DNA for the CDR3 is TGTGCCAGCAGTGAAGCGCGGCAAATGGGCAATTCACCCCTCCACTTT. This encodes CASSEARQMGNSPLHF.

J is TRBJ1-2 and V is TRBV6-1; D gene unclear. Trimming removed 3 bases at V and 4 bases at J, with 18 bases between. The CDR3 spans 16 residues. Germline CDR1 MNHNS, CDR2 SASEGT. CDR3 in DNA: TGTGCCAGCAGTGATAGCCGGCGGACCGATTTCTATGGCTACACCTTC. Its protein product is CASSDSRRTDFYGYTF.

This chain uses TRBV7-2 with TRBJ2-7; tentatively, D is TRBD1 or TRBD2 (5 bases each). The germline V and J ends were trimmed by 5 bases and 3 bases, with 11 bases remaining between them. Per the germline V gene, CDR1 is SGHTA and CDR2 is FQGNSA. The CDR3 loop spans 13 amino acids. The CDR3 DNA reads TGTGCCAGCAGCCCCGGGACCTTCTACGAGCAGTACGTC. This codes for CASSPGTFYEQYV.

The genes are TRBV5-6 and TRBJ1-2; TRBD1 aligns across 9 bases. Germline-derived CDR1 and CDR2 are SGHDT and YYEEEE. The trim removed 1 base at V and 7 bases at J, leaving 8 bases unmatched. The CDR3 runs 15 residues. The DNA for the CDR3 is TGTGCCAGCAGCTTGAGGGGGGGACAGGGTAGTGGCTACACCTTC. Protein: CASSLRGGQGSGYTF.

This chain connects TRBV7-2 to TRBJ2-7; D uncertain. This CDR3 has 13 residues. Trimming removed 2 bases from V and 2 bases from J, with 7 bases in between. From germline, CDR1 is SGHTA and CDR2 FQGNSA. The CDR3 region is CASSLRATYEQYV. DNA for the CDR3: TGTGCCAGCAGCTTAAGGGCAACCTACGAGCAGTACGTC.

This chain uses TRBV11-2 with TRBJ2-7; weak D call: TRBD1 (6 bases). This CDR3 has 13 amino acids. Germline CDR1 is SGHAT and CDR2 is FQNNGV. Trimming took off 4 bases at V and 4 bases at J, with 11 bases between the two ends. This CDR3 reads CASSSTGVYEQYV. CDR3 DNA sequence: TGTGCCAGCAGCTCGACAGGTGTTTACGAGCAGTACGTC.

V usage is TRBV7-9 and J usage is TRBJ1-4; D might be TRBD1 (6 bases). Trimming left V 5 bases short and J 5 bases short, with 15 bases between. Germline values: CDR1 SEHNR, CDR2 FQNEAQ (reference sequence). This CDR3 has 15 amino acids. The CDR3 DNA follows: TGTGCCAGCAGCGCAAGGACAGATCGCAATGAAAAACTGTTTTTT. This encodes CASSARTDRNEKLFF.

The CDR3 is CASSDPGKDEKLFF. The CDR3 region has the DNA TGTGCCAGCAGTGACCCAGGGAAGGACGAAAAACTGTTTTTT. This rearrangement joins TRBV6-4 to TRBJ1-4; D is perhaps TRBD1 (5 bases). This CDR3 comprises 14 residues. V dropped 2 bases and J dropped 8 bases, with 12 bases sitting between them. The germline CDR1 and CDR2 sequences are MRHNA and SNTAGT.

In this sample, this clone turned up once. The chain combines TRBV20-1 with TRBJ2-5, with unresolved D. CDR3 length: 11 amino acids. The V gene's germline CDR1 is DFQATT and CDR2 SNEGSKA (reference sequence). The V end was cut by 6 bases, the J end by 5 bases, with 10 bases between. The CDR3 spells CSARNMETQYF. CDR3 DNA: TGCAGTGCCAGAAATATGGAGACCCAGTACTTC.

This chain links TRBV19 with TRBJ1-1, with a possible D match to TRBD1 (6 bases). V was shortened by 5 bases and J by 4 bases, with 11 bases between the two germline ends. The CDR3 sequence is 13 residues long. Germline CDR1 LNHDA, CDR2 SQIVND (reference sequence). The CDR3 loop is CASSPTDSTEAFF. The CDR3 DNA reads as TGTGCCAGTAGTCCTACGGACAGCACTGAAGCTTTCTTT.

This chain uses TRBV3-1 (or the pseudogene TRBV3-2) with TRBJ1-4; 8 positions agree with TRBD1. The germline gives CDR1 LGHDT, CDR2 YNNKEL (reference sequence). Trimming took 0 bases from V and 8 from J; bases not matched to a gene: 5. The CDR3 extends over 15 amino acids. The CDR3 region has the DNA TGTGCCAGCAGCCAAGATTTACAGGGGGGAGAAAAACTGTTTTTT. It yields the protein CASSQDLQGGEKLFF.

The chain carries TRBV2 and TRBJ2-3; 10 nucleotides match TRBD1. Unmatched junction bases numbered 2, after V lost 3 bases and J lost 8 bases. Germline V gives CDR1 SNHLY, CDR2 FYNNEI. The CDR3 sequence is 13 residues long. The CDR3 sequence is CASSDGQGGTQYF. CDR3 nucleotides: TGTGCCAGCAGTGACGGACAGGGGGGTACGCAGTATTTT. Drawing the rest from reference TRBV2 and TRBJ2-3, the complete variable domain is EPEVTQTPSHQVTQMGQEVILRCVPISNHLYFYWYRQILGQKVEFLVSFYNNEISEKSEIFDDQFSVERPDGSNFTLKIRSTKLEDSAMYFCASSDGQGGTQYFGPGTRLTVL.

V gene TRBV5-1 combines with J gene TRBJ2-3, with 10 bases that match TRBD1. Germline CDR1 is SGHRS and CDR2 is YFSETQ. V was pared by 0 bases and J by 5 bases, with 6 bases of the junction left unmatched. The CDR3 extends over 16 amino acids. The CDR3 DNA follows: TGCGCCAGCAGCTTGGCCGGGACAGGGGTTGGAGATACGCAGTATTTT. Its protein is CASSLAGTGVGDTQYF. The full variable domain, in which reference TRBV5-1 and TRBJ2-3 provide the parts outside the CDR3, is KAGVTQTPRYLIKTRGQQVTLSCSPISGHRSVSWYQQTPGQGLQFLFEYFSETQRNKGNFPGRFSGRQFSNSRSEMNVSTLELGDSALYLCASSLAGTGVGDTQYFGPGTRLTVL.

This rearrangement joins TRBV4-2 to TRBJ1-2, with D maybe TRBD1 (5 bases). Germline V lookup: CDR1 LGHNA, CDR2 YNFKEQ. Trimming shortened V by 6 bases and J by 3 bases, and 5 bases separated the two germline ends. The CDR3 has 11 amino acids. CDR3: CASRGDYGYTF. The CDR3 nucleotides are TGTGCCAGCAGGGGGGACTATGGCTACACCTTC.

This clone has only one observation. The CDR3 DNA reads TGCAGCGTTGAAGATAACCCGTCCAACGAGCAGTACGTC. This translates into CSVEDNPSNEQYV. The rearrangement links TRBV29-1 to TRBJ2-7, with D unclear. CDR1 is SQVTM and CDR2 is ANQGSEA in the germline V gene. The CDR3 has 13 amino acids. Trimming cost V 0 bases and J 5 bases, with 11 bases left between them.

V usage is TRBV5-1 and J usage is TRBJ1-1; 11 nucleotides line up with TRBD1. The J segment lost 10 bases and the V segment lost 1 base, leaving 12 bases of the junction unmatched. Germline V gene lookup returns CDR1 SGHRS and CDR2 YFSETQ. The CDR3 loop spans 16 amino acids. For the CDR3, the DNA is TGCGCCAGCAGCTTGTATTCGGGAGGGACAGGGGGACGAGCTTTCTTT. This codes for CASSLYSGGTGGRAFF.

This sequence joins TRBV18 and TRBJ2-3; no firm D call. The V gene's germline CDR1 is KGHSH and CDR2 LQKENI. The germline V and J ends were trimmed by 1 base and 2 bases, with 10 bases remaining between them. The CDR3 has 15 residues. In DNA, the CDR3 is TGTGCCAGCTCACCACTGAGACCTTCCACAGATACGCAGTATTTT. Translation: CASSPLRPSTDTQYF. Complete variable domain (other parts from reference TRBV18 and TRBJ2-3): NAGVMQNPRHLVRRRGQEARLRCSPMKGHSHVYWYRQLPEEGLKFMVYLQKENIIDESGMPKERFSAEFPKEGPSILRIQQVVRGDSAAYFCASSPLRPSTDTQYFGPGTRLTVL.

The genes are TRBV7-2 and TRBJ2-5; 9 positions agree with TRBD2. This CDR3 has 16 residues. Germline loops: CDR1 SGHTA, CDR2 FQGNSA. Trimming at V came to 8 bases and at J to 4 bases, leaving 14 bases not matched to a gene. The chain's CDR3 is CASRSPTSGRIETQYF. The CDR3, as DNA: TGTGCCAGCCGTAGCCCGACTAGCGGACGGATAGAGACCCAGTACTTC.

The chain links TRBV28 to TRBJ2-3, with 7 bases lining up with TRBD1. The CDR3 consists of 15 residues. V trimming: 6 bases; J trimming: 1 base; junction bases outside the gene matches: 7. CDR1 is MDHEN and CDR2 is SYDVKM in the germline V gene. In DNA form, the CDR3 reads TGTGCCAGCAGACCACTCGGGACAGGCACAGATACGCAGTATTTT. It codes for CASRPLGTGTDTQYF.

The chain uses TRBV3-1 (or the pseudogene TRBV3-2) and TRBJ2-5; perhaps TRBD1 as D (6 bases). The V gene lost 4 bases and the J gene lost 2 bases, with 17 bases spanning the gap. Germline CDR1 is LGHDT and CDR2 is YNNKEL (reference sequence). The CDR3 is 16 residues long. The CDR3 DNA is TGTGCCAGCAGCCCTCCCATTCAAGGGGGACAAGAGACCCAGTACTTC. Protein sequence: CASSPPIQGGQETQYF.

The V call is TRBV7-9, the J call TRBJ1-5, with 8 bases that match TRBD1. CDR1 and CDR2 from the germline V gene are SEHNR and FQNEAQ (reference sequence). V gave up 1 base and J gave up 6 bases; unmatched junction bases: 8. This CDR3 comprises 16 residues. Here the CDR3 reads CASSLVWTGFSQPQHF. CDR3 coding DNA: TGTGCCAGCAGCTTAGTCTGGACAGGGTTTAGTCAGCCCCAGCATTTT.

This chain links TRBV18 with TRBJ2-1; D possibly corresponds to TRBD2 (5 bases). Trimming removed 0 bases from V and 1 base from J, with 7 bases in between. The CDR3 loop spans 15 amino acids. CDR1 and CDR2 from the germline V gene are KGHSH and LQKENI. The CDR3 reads CASSPPRGSYNEQFF. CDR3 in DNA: TGTGCCAGCTCACCACCCCGGGGTTCCTACAATGAGCAGTTCTTC.

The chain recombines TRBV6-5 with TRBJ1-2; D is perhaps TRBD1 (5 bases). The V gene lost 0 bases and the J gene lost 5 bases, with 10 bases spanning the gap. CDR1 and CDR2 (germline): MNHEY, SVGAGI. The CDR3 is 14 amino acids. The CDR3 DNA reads TGTGCCAGCAGTTACTCGGTTGGGGGGTATGGCTACACCTTC. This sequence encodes CASSYSVGGYGYTF.

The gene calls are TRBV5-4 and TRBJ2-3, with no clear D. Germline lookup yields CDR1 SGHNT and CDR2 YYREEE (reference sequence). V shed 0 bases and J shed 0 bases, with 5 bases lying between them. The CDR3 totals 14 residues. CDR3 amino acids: CASSLEPSTDTQYF. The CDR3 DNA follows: TGTGCCAGCAGCTTGGAACCCAGCACAGATACGCAGTATTTT.

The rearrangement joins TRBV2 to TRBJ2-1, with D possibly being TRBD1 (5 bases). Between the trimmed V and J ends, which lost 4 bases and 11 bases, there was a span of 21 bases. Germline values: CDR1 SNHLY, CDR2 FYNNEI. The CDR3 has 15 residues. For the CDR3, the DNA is TGTGCCAGCAGTGCTATGCGTAATGGAGCAGGGAAGCAGTTCTTC. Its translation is CASSAMRNGAGKQFF.

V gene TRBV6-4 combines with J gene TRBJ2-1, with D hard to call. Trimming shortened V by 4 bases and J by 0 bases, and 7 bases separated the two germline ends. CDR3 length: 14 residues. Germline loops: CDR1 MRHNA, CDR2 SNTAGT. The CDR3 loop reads CASSVESSYNEQFF. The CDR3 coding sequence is TGTGCCAGCAGTGTAGAGAGCTCCTACAATGAGCAGTTCTTC.

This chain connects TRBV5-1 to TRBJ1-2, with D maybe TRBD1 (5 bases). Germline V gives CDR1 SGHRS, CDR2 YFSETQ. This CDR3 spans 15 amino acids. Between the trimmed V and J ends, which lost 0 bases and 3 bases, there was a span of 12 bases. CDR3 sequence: CASSLAWRGDYGYTF. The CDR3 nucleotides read TGCGCCAGCAGCTTGGCCTGGAGGGGTGACTATGGCTACACCTTC.